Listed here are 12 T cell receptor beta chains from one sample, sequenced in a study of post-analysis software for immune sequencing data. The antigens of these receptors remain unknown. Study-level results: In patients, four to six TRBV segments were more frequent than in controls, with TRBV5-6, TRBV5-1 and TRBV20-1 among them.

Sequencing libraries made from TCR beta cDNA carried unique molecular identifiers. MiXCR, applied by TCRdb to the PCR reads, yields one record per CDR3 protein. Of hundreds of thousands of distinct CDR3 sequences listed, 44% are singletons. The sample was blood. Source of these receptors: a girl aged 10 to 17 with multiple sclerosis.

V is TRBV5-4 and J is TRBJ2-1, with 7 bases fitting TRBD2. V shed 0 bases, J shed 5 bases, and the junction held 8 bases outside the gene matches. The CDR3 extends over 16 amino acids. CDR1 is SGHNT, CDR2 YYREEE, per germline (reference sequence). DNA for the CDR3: TGTGCCAGCAGCTTGGAGGGCGGGAGAAGCCACAATGAGCAGTTCTTC. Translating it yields CASSLEGGRSHNEQFF.

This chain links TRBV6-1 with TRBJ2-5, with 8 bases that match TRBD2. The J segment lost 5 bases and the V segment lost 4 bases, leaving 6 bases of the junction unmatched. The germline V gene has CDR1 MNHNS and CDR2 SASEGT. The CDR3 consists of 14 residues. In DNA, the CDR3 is TGTGCCAGCAGTGGCCCGGGACTAGTGGAGACCCAGTACTTC. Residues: CASSGPGLVETQYF.

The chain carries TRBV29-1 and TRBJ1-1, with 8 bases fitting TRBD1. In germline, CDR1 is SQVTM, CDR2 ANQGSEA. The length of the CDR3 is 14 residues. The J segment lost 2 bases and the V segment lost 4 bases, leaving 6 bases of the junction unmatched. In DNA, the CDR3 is TGCAGCGTTGCAGAGGGACAGGCAAACACTGAAGCTTTCTTT. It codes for CSVAEGQANTEAFF.

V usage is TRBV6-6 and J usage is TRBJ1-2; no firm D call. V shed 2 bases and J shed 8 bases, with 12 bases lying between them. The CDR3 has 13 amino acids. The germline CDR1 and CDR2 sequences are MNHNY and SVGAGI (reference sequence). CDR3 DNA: TGTGCCAGCAGTTACCGGGGAGAGAGAGGCTACACCTTC. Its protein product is CASSYRGERGYTF.

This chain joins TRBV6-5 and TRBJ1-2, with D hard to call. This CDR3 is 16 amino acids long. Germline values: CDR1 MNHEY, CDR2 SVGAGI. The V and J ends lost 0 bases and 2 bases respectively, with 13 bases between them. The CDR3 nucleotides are TGTGCCAGCAGTTACTCGAGGTCGGGCCCAAACTATGGCTACACCTTC. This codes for CASSYSRSGPNYGYTF.

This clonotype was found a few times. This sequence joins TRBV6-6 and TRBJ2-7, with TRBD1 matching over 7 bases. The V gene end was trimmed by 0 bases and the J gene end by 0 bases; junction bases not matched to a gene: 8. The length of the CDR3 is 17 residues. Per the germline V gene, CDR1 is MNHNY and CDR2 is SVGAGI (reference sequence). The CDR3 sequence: CASSYSRRQGSSYEQYF. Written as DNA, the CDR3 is TGTGCCAGCAGTTACTCGAGGCGACAGGGAAGCTCCTACGAGCAGTACTTC.

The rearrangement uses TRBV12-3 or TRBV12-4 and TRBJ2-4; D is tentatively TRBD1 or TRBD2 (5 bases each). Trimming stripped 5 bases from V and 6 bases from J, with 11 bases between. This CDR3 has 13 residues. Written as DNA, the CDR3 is TGTGCCAGCAGTCGGGACCTCCGAAACATTCAGTACTTC. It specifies CASSRDLRNIQYF.

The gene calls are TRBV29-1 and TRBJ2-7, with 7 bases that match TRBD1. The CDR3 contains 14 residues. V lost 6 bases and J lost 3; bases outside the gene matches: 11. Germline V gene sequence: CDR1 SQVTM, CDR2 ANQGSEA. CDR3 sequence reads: CSVRPQGPLYEQYF. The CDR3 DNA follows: TGCAGCGTCCGTCCACAGGGGCCGCTCTACGAGCAGTACTTC.

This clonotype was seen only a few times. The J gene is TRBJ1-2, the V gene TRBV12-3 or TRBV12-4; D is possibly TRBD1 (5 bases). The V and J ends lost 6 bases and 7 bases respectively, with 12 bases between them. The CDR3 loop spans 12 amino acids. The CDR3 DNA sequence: TGTGCCAGCAGCCGGAGGACAACTGGCTACACCTTC. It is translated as CASSRRTTGYTF.

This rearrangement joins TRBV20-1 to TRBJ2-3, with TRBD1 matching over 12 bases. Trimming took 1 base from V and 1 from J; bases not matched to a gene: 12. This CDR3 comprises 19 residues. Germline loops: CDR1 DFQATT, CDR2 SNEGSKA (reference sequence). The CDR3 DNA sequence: TGCAGTGCTAGAGGGGGACAGGGGGCCGCTTCTGCTTGCACAGATACGCAGTATTTT. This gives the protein CSARGGQGAASACTDTQYF.

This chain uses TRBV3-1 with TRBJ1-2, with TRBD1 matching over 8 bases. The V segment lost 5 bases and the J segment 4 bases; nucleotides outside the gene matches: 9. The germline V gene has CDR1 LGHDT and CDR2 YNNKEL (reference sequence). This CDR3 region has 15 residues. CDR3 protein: CASSGSQGASYGYTF. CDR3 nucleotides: TGTGCCAGCAGCGGGTCCCAGGGGGCTAGCTATGGCTACACCTTC.

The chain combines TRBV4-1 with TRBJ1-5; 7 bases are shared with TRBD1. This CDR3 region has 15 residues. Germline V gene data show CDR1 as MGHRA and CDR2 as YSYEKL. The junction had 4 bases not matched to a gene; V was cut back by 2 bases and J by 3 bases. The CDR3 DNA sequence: TGCGCCAGCAGCCAAAGGGACAGTCCCAATCAGCCCCAGCATTTT. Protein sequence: CASSQRDSPNQPQHF.